This T cell receptor (beta chain) was sequenced during a study of cytomegalovirus exposure and HLA in healthy donors. Across the whole study: An early data release held tens of millions of unique TCRs from HLA-typed donors. General study results and limits: There were reportedly fewer N-insertions in an Asian-associated ancestry cluster than the roughly 670-donor mean, in a later analysis.

On this clone itself: Its cognate antigen is unknown.

The PCR employed 60 Vbeta primers together with 13 Jbeta primers. Method: immunoSEQ multiplex PCR; TCRdb's copy keeps in-frame clones and lacks some. The data show 55,000 to 70,000 clones, roughly 84% seen once. J lost 1 base, V lost 5 bases, and 4 bases had no gene match. Germline loops: CDR1 SGHTA, CDR2 FQGNSA. This CDR3 is 14 amino acids long. J is TRBJ1-1 and V is TRBV7-2; 7 bases align to TRBD1. Material for sequencing was PBMCs. The sequence came from a human donor in good health. The chain's CDR3 is CASSRGTANTEAFF. In DNA, the CDR3 is TGTGCCAGCAGCCGCGGGACAGCGAACACTGAAGCTTTCTTT.